The 17 T cell receptor beta chains below all came from one sample that was sequenced in a study of OX40 agonist ivuxolimab in advanced cancers. The assay was immunoSEQ multiplex PCR, and TCRdb's table has in-frame clones only and misses some. The table shows 25,000 to 40,000 clones, with roughly 84% occurring only once. The starting material was CD4+ or CD8+ T cells sorted from blood, obtained in a trial of the OX40 agonist ivuxolimab. All receptors derive from an adult with an advanced solid tumor such as melanoma, head and neck, liver or kidney cancer.

This sequence joins TRBV29-1 and TRBJ2-1; the match to TRBD2 covers 13 bases. The CDR3 runs to 14 residues. Trimming removed 4 bases from V and 4 bases from J; junction bases left unmatched: 1. CDR1 and CDR2 (germline): SQVTM, ANQGSEA. CDR3 region: CSVGGLAGYNEQFF. DNA for the CDR3: TGCAGCGTTGGGGGACTAGCGGGGTACAATGAGCAGTTCTTC.

The chain is built from TRBV6-5 and TRBJ2-7; 7 nucleotides agree with TRBD1. The CDR3 covers 15 residues. Germline V gene lookup returns CDR1 MNHEY and CDR2 SVGAGI. With 3 bases clipped from V and 3 bases from J, the junction kept 8 bases outside the gene matches. This chain's CDR3 is CASSYSGTAYYEQYF. The CDR3 nucleotides read TGTGCCAGCAGTTATTCGGGGACAGCATACTACGAGCAGTACTTC.

This chain's CDR3 is CASTHPVGNNSPLHF. CDR3 in DNA: TGTGCCAGCACCCACCCGGTCGGTAATAATTCACCCCTCCACTTT. The chain combines TRBV27 with TRBJ1-6; D remains unclear. V was trimmed by 7 bases and J by 5 bases, leaving 15 bases between them. CDR3 length equals 15 residues. Germline CDR1 reads MNHEY; CDR2 reads SMNVEV (reference sequence).

The rearrangement links TRBV11-2 to TRBJ2-5, with 7 bases fitting TRBD1. The DNA end favors TRBJ2-7, so the J call may be wrong. The germline V gene encodes CDR1 SGHAT and CDR2 FQNNGV. This CDR3 comprises 13 residues. CDR3 nucleotides: TGTGCCAGCAGCCCCGGGACAGACTACGAGCAGTACTTC. Protein sequence: CASSPGTDYEQYF.

Only one count was recorded for this clone. The chain combines TRBV30 with TRBJ1-2, with D possibly TRBD1 on 5 matching bases. This CDR3 contains 14 residues. V was clipped by 2 bases and J by 7 bases, with 17 bases between them. Germline V gene sequence: CDR1 GTSNPN, CDR2 SVGIG (reference sequence). The CDR3 loop reads CAWSTGGALPGYTF. The CDR3 nucleotides read TGTGCCTGGAGTACTGGGGGAGCCTTGCCTGGCTACACCTTC. Based on the CDR3 plus reference TRBV30 and TRBJ1-2, the full variable domain is SQTIHQWPATLVQPVGSPLSLECTVEGTSNPNLYWYRQAAGRGLQLLFYSVGIGQISSEVPQNLSASRPQDRQFILSSKKLLLSDSGFYLCAWSTGGALPGYTFGSGTRLTVV.

The chain has TRBV7-9 and TRBJ2-6, with 9 bases lining up with TRBD1. V lost 3 bases and J lost 0; bases outside the gene matches: 9. Germline loops: CDR1 SEHNR, CDR2 FQNEAQ (reference sequence). The CDR3 is made up of 19 amino acids. This CDR3 is CASSFWDRVGISGANVLTF. DNA of the CDR3: TGTGCCAGCAGCTTTTGGGACAGGGTAGGGATCTCTGGGGCCAACGTCCTGACTTTC.

This chain connects TRBV6-1 to TRBJ2-1; TRBD2 matches at 8 bases. This CDR3 region has 15 residues. V gave up 4 bases and J gave up 4 bases; unmatched junction bases: 6. CDR1 MNHNS and CDR2 SASEGT come from the germline V gene. The CDR3 nucleotides are TGTGCCAGCAGTGTTCAGACTAGCGATTACAATGAGCAGTTCTTC. The encoded protein is CASSVQTSDYNEQFF.

This sequence joins TRBV7-9 and TRBJ2-2, with TRBD1 matching 9 bases. Germline-derived CDR1 and CDR2 are SEHNR and FQNEAQ (reference sequence). Unmatched junction bases numbered 5, after V lost 3 bases and J lost 6 bases. The CDR3 totals 15 residues. CDR3 amino acids: CASSFPGQGAGELFF. DNA for the CDR3: TGTGCCAGCAGCTTTCCGGGACAGGGAGCCGGGGAGCTGTTTTTT. The full variable domain, rest sourced from reference TRBV7-9 and TRBJ2-2, is DTGVSQNPRHKITKRGQNVTFRCDPISEHNRLYWYRQTLGQGPEFLTYFQNEAQLEKSRLLSDRFSAERPKGSFSTLEIQRTEQGDSAMYLCASSFPGQGAGELFFGEGSRLTVL.

The V and J genes are TRBV13 and TRBJ2-7; TRBD2 matches at 10 bases. Unmatched junction bases numbered 3, after V lost 3 bases and J lost 4 bases. The germline CDR1 and CDR2 sequences are PRHDT and FYEKMQ (reference sequence). This CDR3 region has 14 residues. CDR3 bases: TGTGCCAGCAGCTTGTGGACTAGCGGATACGAGCAGTACTTC. Translated, it gives CASSLWTSGYEQYF.

This clone counts as medium-sized (0.01 to 0.1%). J is TRBJ1-6 and V is TRBV4-3; TRBD1 might be the D (5 bases). Per germline, CDR1 LGHNA and CDR2 YSLEER. The CDR3 consists of 15 residues. V lost 0 bases and J 9 bases, leaving 12 bases between the germline ends. CDR3 residues: CASSQEWGFGSPLHF. CDR3 in DNA: TGCGCCAGCAGCCAAGAATGGGGGTTCGGTTCACCCCTCCACTTT.

This rearrangement joins TRBV5-6 to TRBJ1-1; the D is unclear. This CDR3 has 16 amino acids. With 0 bases removed from V and 0 bases from J, the gap between germline ends came to 12 bases. The germline V gene encodes CDR1 SGHDT and CDR2 YYEEEE. The CDR3: CASSLAGVRLNTEAFF. CDR3 sequence (DNA): TGTGCCAGCAGCTTGGCCGGGGTCAGATTGAACACTGAAGCTTTCTTT. Complete variable domain (other parts from reference TRBV5-6 and TRBJ1-1): DAGVTQSPTHLIKTRGQQVTLRCSPKSGHDTVSWYQQALGQGPQFIFQYYEEEERQRGNFPDRFSGHQFPNYSSELNVNALLLGDSALYLCASSLAGVRLNTEAFFGQGTRLTVV.

This chain connects TRBV18 to TRBJ2-1; TRBD1 is a possible D gene (6 bases). Trimming stripped 6 bases from V and 0 bases from J, with 15 bases between. This CDR3 region has 16 residues. In germline, CDR1 is KGHSH, CDR2 LQKENI. For the CDR3, the DNA is TGTGCCAGCTCCTTGACAGGTTTTAGCTCCTACAATGAGCAGTTCTTC. It specifies CASSLTGFSSYNEQFF.

J is TRBJ1-2 and V is TRBV5-6; TRBD1 is a possible D gene (5 bases). The CDR3 is made up of 11 amino acids. V lost 4 bases to trimming and J lost 8 bases, with 9 bases between them. In germline, CDR1 is SGHDT, CDR2 YYEEEE. Here the CDR3 reads CASSAGLGYTF. DNA for the CDR3: TGTGCCAGCAGCGCAGGGTTGGGCTACACCTTC.

This clone came up a few times. The V call is TRBV27, the J call TRBJ2-1; D gene uncertain. Germline assignment: CDR1 MNHEY and CDR2 SMNVEV (reference sequence). CDR3 length: 13 residues. Trimming removed 5 bases at V and 3 bases at J, with 8 bases between. DNA of the CDR3: TGTGCCAGCAGTACCAGCAACTACAATGAGCAGTTCTTC. The encoded protein is CASSTSNYNEQFF.

This sequence joins TRBV9 and TRBJ2-1, with D tentatively TRBD2 (6 bases). Germline V gene lookup returns CDR1 SGDLS and CDR2 YYNGEE. The CDR3 is made up of 15 amino acids. V gave up 4 bases and J gave up 5 bases, with 16 bases separating them. The CDR3 sequence is CASSPEAGLNNEQFF. The DNA of the CDR3 is TGTGCCAGCAGCCCGGAAGCGGGCCTCAACAATGAGCAGTTCTTC.

This chain joins TRBV6-5 and TRBJ2-7, with a possible D match to TRBD1 (5 bases). The CDR3 contains 13 residues. Germline V CDR1 and CDR2: MNHEY, SVGAGI. The V end lost 6 bases, the J end lost 1 base, and 10 bases lay between the germline ends. CDR3 nucleotide sequence: TGTGCCAGCAGCTTGACAGAGTCCTACGAGCAGTACTTC. It encodes CASSLTESYEQYF.

The V and J genes are TRBV30 and TRBJ2-2; 10 nucleotides match TRBD2. The J segment lost 5 bases and the V segment lost 2 bases, leaving 5 bases of the junction unmatched. CDR1 is GTSNPN, CDR2 SVGIG, per germline (reference sequence). The CDR3 extends over 15 amino acids. CDR3 residues: CAWSPGLAITGELFF. The CDR3 DNA is TGTGCCTGGAGTCCGGGACTAGCGATTACCGGGGAGCTGTTTTTT.